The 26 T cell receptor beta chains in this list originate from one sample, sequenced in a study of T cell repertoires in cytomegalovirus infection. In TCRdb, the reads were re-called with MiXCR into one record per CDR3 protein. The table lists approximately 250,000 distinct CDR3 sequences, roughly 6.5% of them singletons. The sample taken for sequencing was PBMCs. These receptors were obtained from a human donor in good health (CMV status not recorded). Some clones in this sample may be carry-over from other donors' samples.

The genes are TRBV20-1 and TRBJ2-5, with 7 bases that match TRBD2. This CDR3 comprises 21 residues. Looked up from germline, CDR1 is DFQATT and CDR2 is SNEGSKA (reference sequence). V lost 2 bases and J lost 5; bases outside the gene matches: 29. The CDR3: CSARTYWETASGPSVRETQYF. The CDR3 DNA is TGCAGTGCTAGAACTTATTGGGAGACGGCTAGCGGACCTTCCGTGAGGGAGACCCAGTACTTC.

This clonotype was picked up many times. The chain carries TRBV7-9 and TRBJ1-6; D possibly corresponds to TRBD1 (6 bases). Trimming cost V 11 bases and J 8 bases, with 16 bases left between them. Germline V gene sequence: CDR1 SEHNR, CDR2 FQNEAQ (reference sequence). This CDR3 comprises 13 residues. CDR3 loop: CACPGAADSPLHF. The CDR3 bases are TGTGCCTGCCCGGGGGCCGCGGATTCACCCCTCCACTTT.

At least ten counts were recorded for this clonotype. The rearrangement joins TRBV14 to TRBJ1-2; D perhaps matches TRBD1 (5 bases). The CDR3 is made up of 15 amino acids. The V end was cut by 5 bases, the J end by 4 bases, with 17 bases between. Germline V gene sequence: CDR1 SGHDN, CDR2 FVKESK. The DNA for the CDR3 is TGTGCCAGCAGCGAGTCTGGGACCCTTACCTATGGCTACACCTTC. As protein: CASSESGTLTYGYTF.

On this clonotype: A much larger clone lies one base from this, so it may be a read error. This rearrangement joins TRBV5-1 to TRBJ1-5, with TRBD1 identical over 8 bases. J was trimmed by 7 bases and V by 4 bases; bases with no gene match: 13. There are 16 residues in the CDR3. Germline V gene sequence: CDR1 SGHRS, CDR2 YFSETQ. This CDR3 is CASSAQPGQATQPQHF. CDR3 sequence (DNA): TGCGCCAGCAGCGCACAACCGGGACAGGCAACCCAGCCCCAGCATTTT.

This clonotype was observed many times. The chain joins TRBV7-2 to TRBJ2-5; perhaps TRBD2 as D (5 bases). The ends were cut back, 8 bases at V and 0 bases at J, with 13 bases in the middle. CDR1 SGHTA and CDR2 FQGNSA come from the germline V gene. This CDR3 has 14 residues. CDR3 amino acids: CASQWERYQETQYF. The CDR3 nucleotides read TGTGCCAGCCAGTGGGAGAGGTACCAAGAGACCCAGTACTTC.

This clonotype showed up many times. The CDR3 region has the DNA TGTGCCAGCAGCTTATCGAACCCGGGGGCGGGCACTGAAGCTTTCTTT. Translated: CASSLSNPGAGTEAFF. The rearrangement joins TRBV7-2 to TRBJ1-1; weak D call: TRBD1 (6 bases). Trimming shortened V by 2 bases and J by 4 bases, and 17 bases separated the two germline ends. The germline gives CDR1 SGHTA, CDR2 FQGNSA. CDR3 length: 16 residues.

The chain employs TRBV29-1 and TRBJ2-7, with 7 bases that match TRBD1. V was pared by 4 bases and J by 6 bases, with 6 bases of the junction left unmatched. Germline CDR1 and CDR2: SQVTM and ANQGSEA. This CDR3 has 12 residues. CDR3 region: CSVGQGTGEQYF. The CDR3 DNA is TGCAGCGTTGGACAGGGAACGGGCGAGCAGTACTTC.

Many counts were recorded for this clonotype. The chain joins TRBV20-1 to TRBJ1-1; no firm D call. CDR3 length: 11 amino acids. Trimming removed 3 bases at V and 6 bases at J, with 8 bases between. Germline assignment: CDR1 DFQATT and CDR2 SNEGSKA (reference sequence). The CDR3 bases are TGCAGTGCTAGGTATTCCCCTGAAGCTTTCTTT. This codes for CSARYSPEAFF.

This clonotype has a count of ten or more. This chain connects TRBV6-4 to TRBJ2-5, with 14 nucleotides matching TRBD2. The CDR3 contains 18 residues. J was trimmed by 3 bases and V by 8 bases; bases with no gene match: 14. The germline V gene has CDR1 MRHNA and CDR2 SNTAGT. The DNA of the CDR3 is TGTGCCAGCTTACCTGGACTAGCGGGGGGACCTTTTAAAGAGACCCAGTACTTC. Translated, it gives CASLPGLAGGPFKETQYF.

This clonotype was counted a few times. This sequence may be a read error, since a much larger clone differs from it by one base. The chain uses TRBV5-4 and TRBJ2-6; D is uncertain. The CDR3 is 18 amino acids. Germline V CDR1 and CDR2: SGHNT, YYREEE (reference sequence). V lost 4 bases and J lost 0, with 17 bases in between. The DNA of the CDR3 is TGTGCCAGCAGCCCGGCGACCGGAATTAACTCTGGGGCCAACGTCCTGACTTTC. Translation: CASSPATGINSGANVLTF.

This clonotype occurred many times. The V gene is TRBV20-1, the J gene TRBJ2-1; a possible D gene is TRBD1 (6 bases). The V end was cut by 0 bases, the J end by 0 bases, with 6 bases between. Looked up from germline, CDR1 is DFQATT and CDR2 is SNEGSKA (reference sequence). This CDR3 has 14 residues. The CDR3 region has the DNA TGCAGTGCTAGAGAGGGGGCCTCCTACAATGAGCAGTTCTTC. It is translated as CSAREGASYNEQFF.

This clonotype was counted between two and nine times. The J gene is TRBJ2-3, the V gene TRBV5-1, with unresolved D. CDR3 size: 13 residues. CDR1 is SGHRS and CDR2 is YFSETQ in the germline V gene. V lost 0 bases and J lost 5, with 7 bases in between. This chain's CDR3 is CASSLAIRDTQYF. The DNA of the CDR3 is TGCGCCAGCAGCTTGGCTATTAGAGATACGCAGTATTTT. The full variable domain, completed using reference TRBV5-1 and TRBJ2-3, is KAGVTQTPRYLIKTRGQQVTLSCSPISGHRSVSWYQQTPGQGLQFLFEYFSETQRNKGNFPGRFSGRQFSNSRSEMNVSTLELGDSALYLCASSLAIRDTQYFGPGTRLTVL.

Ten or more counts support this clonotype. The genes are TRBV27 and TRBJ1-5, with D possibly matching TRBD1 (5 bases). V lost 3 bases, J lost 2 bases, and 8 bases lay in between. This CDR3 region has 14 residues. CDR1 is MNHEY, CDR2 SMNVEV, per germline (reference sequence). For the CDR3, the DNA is TGTGCCAGCAGTTTTAGCAGGGGCAATCAGCCCCAGCATTTT. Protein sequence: CASSFSRGNQPQHF.

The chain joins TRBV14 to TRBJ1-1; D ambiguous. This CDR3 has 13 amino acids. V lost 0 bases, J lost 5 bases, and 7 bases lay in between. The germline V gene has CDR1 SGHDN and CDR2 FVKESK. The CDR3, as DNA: TGTGCCAGCAGCCAAGAAAGACAAACTGAAGCTTTCTTT. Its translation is CASSQERQTEAFF.

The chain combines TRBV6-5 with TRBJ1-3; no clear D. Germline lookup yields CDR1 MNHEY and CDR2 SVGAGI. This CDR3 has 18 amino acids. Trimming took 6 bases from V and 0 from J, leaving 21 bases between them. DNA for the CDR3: TGTGCCAGCAGCCTAACCCGGGCCGGAAATCCCTCTGGAAACACCATATATTTT. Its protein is CASSLTRAGNPSGNTIYF.

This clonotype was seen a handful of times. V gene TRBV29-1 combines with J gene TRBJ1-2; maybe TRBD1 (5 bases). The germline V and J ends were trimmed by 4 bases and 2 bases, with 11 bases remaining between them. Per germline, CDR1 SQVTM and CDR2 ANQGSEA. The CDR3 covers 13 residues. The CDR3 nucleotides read TGCAGCGTTGGGGGACCAGCCAACTATGGCTACACCTTC. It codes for CSVGGPANYGYTF. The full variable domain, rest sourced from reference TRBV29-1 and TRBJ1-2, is SAVISQKPSRDICQRGTSLTIQCQVDSQVTMMFWYRQQPGQSLTLIATANQGSEATYESGFVIDKFPISRPNLTFSTLTVSNMSPEDSSIYLCSVGGPANYGYTFGSGTRLTVV.

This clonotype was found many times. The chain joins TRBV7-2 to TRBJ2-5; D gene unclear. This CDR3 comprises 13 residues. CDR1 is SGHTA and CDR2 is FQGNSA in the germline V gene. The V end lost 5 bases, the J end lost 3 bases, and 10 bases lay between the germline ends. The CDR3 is CASSIDWKETQYF. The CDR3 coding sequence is TGTGCCAGCAGCATCGACTGGAAAGAGACCCAGTACTTC.

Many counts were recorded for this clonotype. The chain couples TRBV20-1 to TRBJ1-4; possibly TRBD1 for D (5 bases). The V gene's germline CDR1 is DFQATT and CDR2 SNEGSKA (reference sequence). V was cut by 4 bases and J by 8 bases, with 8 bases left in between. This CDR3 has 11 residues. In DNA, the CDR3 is TGCAGTGCTACCCGGGGGGAAAAACTGTTTTTT. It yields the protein CSATRGEKLFF.

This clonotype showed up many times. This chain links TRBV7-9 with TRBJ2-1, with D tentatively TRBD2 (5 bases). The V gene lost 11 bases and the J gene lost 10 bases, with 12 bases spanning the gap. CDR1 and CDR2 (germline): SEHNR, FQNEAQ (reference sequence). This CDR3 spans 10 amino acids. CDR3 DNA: TGTGCCTGCAAGGGAGAGGAGCAGTTCTTC. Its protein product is CACKGEEQFF.

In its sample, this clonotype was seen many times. The chain's CDR3 is CASSSGQGVRTEAFF. The CDR3 nucleotides read TGTGCCAGCAGTTCCGGACAGGGGGTGAGGACTGAAGCTTTCTTT. The gene calls are TRBV6-2 or TRBV6-3 and TRBJ1-1; 10 nucleotides line up with TRBD1. Trimming took 4 bases from V and 5 from J; bases not matched to a gene: 7. Germline assignment: CDR1 MNHEY and CDR2 SVGEGT. CDR3 length: 15 residues.

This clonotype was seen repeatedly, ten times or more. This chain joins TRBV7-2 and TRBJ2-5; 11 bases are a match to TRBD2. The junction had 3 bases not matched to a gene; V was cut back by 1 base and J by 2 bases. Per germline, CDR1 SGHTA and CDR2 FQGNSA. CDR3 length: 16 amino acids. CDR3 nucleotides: TGTGCCAGCAGCTTAGGGTCTAGCGGGGGGCAAGAGACCCAGTACTTC. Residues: CASSLGSSGGQETQYF.

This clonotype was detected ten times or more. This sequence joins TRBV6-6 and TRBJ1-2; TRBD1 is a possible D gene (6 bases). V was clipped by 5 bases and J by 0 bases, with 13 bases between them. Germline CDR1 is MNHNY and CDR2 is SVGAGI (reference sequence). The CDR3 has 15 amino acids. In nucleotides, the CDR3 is TGTGCCAGCAGTCCCAGGGGACGGGCTAACTATGGCTACACCTTC. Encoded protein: CASSPRGRANYGYTF.

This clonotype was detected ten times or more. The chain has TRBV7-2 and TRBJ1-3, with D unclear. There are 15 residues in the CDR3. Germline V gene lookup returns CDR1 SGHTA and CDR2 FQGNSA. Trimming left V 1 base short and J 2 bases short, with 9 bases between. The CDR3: CASSLGGPAGNTIYF. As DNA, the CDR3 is TGTGCCAGCAGCTTAGGTGGGCCCGCTGGAAACACCATATATTTT. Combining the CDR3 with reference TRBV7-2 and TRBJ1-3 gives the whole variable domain GAGVSQSPSNKVTEKGKDVELRCDPISGHTALYWYRQSLGQGLEFLIYFQGNSAPDKSGLPSDRFSAERTGGSVSTLTIQRTQQEDSAVYLCASSLGGPAGNTIYFGEGSWLTVV.

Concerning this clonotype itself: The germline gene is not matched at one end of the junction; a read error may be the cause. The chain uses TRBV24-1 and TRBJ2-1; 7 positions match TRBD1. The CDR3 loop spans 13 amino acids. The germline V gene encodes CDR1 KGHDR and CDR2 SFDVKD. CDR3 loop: CATSDLQGGQWIF. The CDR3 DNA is TGTGCCACCAGTGATTTGCAAGGGGGACAGTGGATCTTC.

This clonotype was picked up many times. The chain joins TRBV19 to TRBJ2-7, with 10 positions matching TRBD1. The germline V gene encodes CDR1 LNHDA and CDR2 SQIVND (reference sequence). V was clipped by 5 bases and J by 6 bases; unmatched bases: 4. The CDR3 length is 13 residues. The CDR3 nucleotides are TGTGCCAGTAGTCCGACAGGGGGCGCCGAGCAGTACTTC. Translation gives CASSPTGGAEQYF.

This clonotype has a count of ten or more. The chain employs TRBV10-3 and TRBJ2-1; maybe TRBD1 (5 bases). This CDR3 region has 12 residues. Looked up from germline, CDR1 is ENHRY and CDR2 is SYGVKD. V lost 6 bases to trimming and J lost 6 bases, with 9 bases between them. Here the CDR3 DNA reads TGTGCCATCAGCCCCGACAGCAATGAGCAGTTCTTC. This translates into CAISPDSNEQFF.